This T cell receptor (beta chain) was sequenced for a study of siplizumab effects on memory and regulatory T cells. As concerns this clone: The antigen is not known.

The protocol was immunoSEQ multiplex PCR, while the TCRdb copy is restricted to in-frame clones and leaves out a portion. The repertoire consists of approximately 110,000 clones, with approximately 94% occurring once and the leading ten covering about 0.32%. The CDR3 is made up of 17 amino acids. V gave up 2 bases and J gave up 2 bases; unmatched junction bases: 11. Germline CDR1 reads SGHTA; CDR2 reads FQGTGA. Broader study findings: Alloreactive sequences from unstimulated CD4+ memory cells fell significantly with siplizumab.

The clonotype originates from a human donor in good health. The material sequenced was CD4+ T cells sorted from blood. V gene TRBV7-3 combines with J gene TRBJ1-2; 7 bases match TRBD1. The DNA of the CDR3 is TGTGCCAGCAGCTTATCCTCCGGGACAGCTTTCAACTATGGCTACACCTTC. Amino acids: CASSLSSGTAFNYGYTF.